This TCR beta chain was sequenced in a study of shared clonotypes between healthy human individuals. Findings and limits, study-wide: Blood was the only sampled material, and tissue repertoires likely differ. Non-shared clonotypes showed lower generation probabilities than clonotypes common to all four donors.

CD45RO negativity and positive selection for CCR7 defined naive CD8 cells, a population that excluded terminally differentiated effector memory CD45RA+ cells. Here immunoSEQ multiplex PCR was the method, and the copy in TCRdb shows in-frame clones only, minus some. The sample lists more than 600,000 clones; around 90% were seen once. On this clone: Its antigen is not identified.

The CDR3 sequence is 14 residues long. Germline loops: CDR1 SQVTM, CDR2 ANQGSEA. V lost 0 bases to trimming and J lost 6 bases; unmatched junction nucleotides: 2. This chain links TRBV29-1 with TRBJ2-1; 10 nucleotides align to TRBD2. This receptor was identified in a man aged 30 to 45 in good health. Sequencing input: naive CD8+ T cells sorted from blood. DNA for the CDR3: TGCAGCGTTGAAGAACTAGCGGGGCTCAATGAGCAGTTCTTC. Its protein product is CSVEELAGLNEQFF.